This T cell receptor beta chain was retrieved from a study of cytomegalovirus exposure and HLA in healthy donors. Study-wide findings and caveats: Presence/absence analyses treated sequencing depth as roughly uniform across donors.

The study ran its PCR with 60 Vbeta and 13 Jbeta primers. Method: immunoSEQ multiplex PCR; TCRdb's copy keeps in-frame clones and lacks some. This sample has some 180,000 clones, with about 80% found just once. When sampled, the donors appeared nominally healthy, though they likely had unrecorded immune exposures. On this clone: No antigen is known for it.

The sequenced sample was PBMCs. This receptor was obtained from a woman in her twenties or thirties in good health and CMV-seronegative.

The CDR3 loop is CASSPGALGAYGYTF. CDR3 bases: TGTGCCAGTAGTCCCGGGGCCCTGGGGGCCTATGGCTACACCTTC. This chain links TRBV19 with TRBJ1-2; D is perhaps TRBD1 (6 bases). The V and J ends lost 5 bases and 4 bases respectively, with 17 bases between them. Germline CDR1 is LNHDA and CDR2 is SQIVND (reference sequence). The CDR3 runs to 15 residues.